Shown below are 31 T cell receptor beta chains from a single sample sequenced in a study of control samples from healthy donors and cancer patients (dated by TCRdb to the early 2020s). Library preparation used the immunoSEQ multiplex PCR assay. Held by TCRdb, this immuneACCESS table contains in-frame sequences only and omits some clones. Under half of the omission traces to an unresolved V gene where checked; the cause of the rest is unknown. The sample includes around 190,000 clones, with 90% observed a single time. The ten most abundant clones make up just over 1.4% of the sample. The sequenced sample consisted of blood. The receptors come from a woman in her fifties or sixties in good health.

This chain connects TRBV12-5 to TRBJ1-2, with D maybe TRBD1 (5 bases). CDR3 length equals 16 residues. The V end lost 0 bases, the J end lost 8 bases, and 19 bases lay between the germline ends. CDR1 is LGHNT, CDR2 FRNRAP, per germline. CDR3 region: CASGLVLGAGVGGYTF. CDR3 DNA sequence: TGTGCTAGTGGTTTGGTACTAGGGGCTGGAGTCGGGGGCTACACCTTC.

The chain has TRBV19 and TRBJ2-3; 7 nucleotides line up with TRBD1. J was trimmed by 4 bases and V by 6 bases; bases with no gene match: 10. The germline V gene encodes CDR1 LNHDA and CDR2 SQIVND (reference sequence). The CDR3 is 15 amino acids. CDR3: CASREPGQKADTQYF. The CDR3 bases are TGTGCCAGTAGGGAGCCGGGACAGAAGGCAGATACGCAGTATTTT.

CDR3 sequence reads: CASSRSTDTQYF. CDR3 DNA sequence: TGTGCCAGCAGCAGAAGCACAGATACGCAGTATTTT. The chain is built from TRBV7-9 and TRBJ2-3, with D unresolved. Germline V lookup: CDR1 SEHNR, CDR2 FQNEAQ (reference sequence). This CDR3 contains 12 residues. The ends were cut back, 5 bases at V and 0 bases at J, with 3 bases in the middle.

This clone showed up just once. The chain links TRBV30 to TRBJ1-5; TRBD1 is a possible D gene (5 bases). The CDR3 spans 13 residues. Germline CDR1 and CDR2: GTSNPN and SVGIG (reference sequence). The ends were cut back, 7 bases at V and 6 bases at J, with 16 bases in the middle. CDR3 region: CALGGQGVQPQHF. CDR3 sequence (DNA): TGTGCCTTAGGCGGCCAGGGCGTTCAGCCCCAGCATTTT.

This chain connects TRBV3-1 (or the pseudogene TRBV3-2) to TRBJ1-5; D is uncertain. The CDR3 has 15 residues. Germline-derived CDR1 and CDR2 are LGHDT and YNNKEL (reference sequence). V was clipped by 0 bases and J by 4 bases, with 10 bases between them. CDR3 DNA sequence: TGTGCCAGCAGCCAAGATGGGTTATGGAATCAGCCCCAGCATTTT. This codes for CASSQDGLWNQPQHF.

For this clone: The sample holds other DNA sequences that translate to the same CDR3. This chain joins TRBV28 and TRBJ1-1, with D possibly being TRBD1 (5 bases). The V end lost 2 bases, the J end lost 4 bases, and 8 bases lay between the germline ends. Germline V CDR1 and CDR2: MDHEN, SYDVKM. The CDR3 covers 13 residues. The chain's CDR3 is CASSLMGGTEAFF. CDR3 coding DNA: TGTGCCAGCAGTTTAATGGGGGGCACTGAAGCTTTCTTT. Together with reference TRBV28 and TRBJ1-1, the CDR3 gives the full variable domain: DVKVTQSSRYLVKRTGEKVFLECVQDMDHENMFWYRQDPGLGLRLIYFSYDVKMKEKGDIPEGYSVSREKKERFSLILESASTNQTSMYLCASSLMGGTEAFFGQGTRLTVV.

This chain uses TRBV20-1 with TRBJ2-5; TRBD2 matches at 13 bases. V was pared by 3 bases and J by 5 bases, with 6 bases of the junction left unmatched. Germline V gene data show CDR1 as DFQATT and CDR2 as SNEGSKA (reference sequence). CDR3 size: 15 residues. Here the CDR3 reads CSASGTSGDLETQYF. The CDR3, as DNA: TGCAGTGCTAGTGGGACTAGCGGGGATTTGGAGACCCAGTACTTC.

This clone turned up a few times. The V gene is TRBV5-1, the J gene TRBJ1-1; D is uncertain. The CDR3 is made up of 14 amino acids. V lost 4 bases and J lost 5, with 15 bases in between. Germline assignment: CDR1 SGHRS and CDR2 YFSETQ. For the CDR3, the DNA is TGCGCCAGCAGCCCTGGTGGCGGCCGTACTGAAGCTTTCTTT. Its protein product is CASSPGGGRTEAFF. The full variable domain, with the rest looked up from reference TRBV5-1 and TRBJ1-1, is KAGVTQTPRYLIKTRGQQVTLSCSPISGHRSVSWYQQTPGQGLQFLFEYFSETQRNKGNFPGRFSGRQFSNSRSEMNVSTLELGDSALYLCASSPGGGRTEAFFGQGTRLTVV.

The chain carries TRBV29-1 and TRBJ1-2; D not certain. Germline values: CDR1 SQVTM, CDR2 ANQGSEA. CDR3 length equals 11 residues. V lost 7 bases to trimming and J lost 5 bases, with 11 bases between them. This CDR3 is CSGLRGYGYTF. The CDR3 nucleotides read TGCAGCGGACTCCGCGGGTATGGCTACACCTTC. Full variable domain (remainder filled in from reference TRBV29-1 and TRBJ1-2): SAVISQKPSRDICQRGTSLTIQCQVDSQVTMMFWYRQQPGQSLTLIATANQGSEATYESGFVIDKFPISRPNLTFSTLTVSNMSPEDSSIYLCSGLRGYGYTFGSGTRLTVV.

This clone was detected only a few times. V is TRBV18 and J is TRBJ1-6; no reliable D call. The V end lost 2 bases, the J end lost 8 bases, and 10 bases lay between the germline ends. The CDR3 runs to 14 residues. Germline V gene sequence: CDR1 KGHSH, CDR2 LQKENI. The CDR3: CASSPWGQDSPLHF. CDR3 bases: TGTGCCAGCTCACCATGGGGTCAGGATTCACCCCTCCACTTT.

The chain links TRBV28 to TRBJ1-2, with D unresolved. Trimming shortened V by 2 bases and J by 5 bases, and 6 bases separated the two germline ends. The CDR3 totals 12 residues. The V gene's germline CDR1 is MDHEN and CDR2 SYDVKM. The CDR3: CASSLKGYGYTF. The CDR3 coding sequence is TGTGCCAGCAGTTTAAAGGGATATGGCTACACCTTC.

This clone was seen a single time. The rearrangement uses TRBV28 and TRBJ2-5; a possible D gene is TRBD1 (6 bases). Germline V gene data show CDR1 as MDHEN and CDR2 as SYDVKM. The CDR3 has 14 amino acids. The V end was cut by 6 bases, the J end by 2 bases, with 13 bases between. As DNA, the CDR3 is TGTGCCAGCAGAAACAGGGCATCTCAAGAGACCCAGTACTTC. Translation gives CASRNRASQETQYF.

The rearrangement joins TRBV5-1 to TRBJ2-3, with D possibly being TRBD1 or TRBD2 (5 bases each). With 0 bases removed from V and 3 bases from J, the gap between germline ends came to 14 bases. Germline loops: CDR1 SGHRS, CDR2 YFSETQ. The CDR3 totals 16 residues. The CDR3 sequence is CASSLALGAVTDTQYF. The CDR3 DNA sequence: TGCGCCAGCAGCTTGGCCCTCGGGGCGGTGACAGATACGCAGTATTTT.

This chain uses TRBV7-3 with TRBJ2-2; D possibly corresponds to TRBD2 (5 bases). V was clipped by 3 bases and J by 5 bases, with 13 bases between them. The CDR3 loop spans 15 amino acids. Germline-derived CDR1 and CDR2 are SGHTA and FQGTGA. CDR3 sequence: CASSFEVRGTGELFF. CDR3 sequence (DNA): TGTGCCAGCAGCTTTGAAGTACGGGGAACCGGGGAGCTGTTTTTT.

This clone has just one count. The CDR3 sequence: CARSMGLEQYF. The CDR3 DNA follows: TGTGCCCGATCTATGGGGCTCGAGCAGTACTTC. The chain employs TRBV30 and TRBJ2-7; the D gene is possibly TRBD1 (5 bases). Germline CDR1 GTSNPN, CDR2 SVGIG (reference sequence). Trimming shortened V by 8 bases and J by 6 bases, and 14 bases separated the two germline ends. The CDR3 runs 11 residues.

DNA of the CDR3: TGTGCCAGCAGCTTTGCGGGGGGCGAGCAGTACTTC. Translating gives CASSFAGGEQYF. The genes are TRBV6-2 or TRBV6-3 and TRBJ2-7, with 8 bases lining up with TRBD2. The CDR3 runs to 12 residues. The V and J ends lost 6 bases and 6 bases, in that order; junction bases with no gene match: 4. The germline gives CDR1 MNHEY, CDR2 SVGEGT.

This chain uses TRBV7-6 with TRBJ2-7; 9 nucleotides agree with TRBD1. The CDR3 loop spans 15 amino acids. Looked up from germline, CDR1 is SGHVS and CDR2 is FNYEAQ. Trimming at V came to 3 bases and at J to 2 bases, leaving 5 bases not matched to a gene. Written as DNA, the CDR3 is TGTGCCAGCAGCTTGGGGACAGGGCCTCCCTACGAGCAGTACTTC. Translation gives CASSLGTGPPYEQYF.

Concerning this clone itself: The same CDR3 also results from other DNA sequences found in this sample. Written as DNA, the CDR3 is TGCGCCAGCAGCCAAGGTCTAGCGGGGCGTGGGACCCAGTACTTC. It specifies CASSQGLAGRGTQYF. The J gene is TRBJ2-5, the V gene TRBV4-1; TRBD2 agrees at 9 bases. The CDR3 extends over 15 amino acids. J lost 7 bases, V lost 1 base, and 7 bases had no gene match. Per the germline V gene, CDR1 is MGHRA and CDR2 is YSYEKL.

J is TRBJ1-4 and V is TRBV7-2; tentatively, D is TRBD1 (5 bases). The germline V and J ends were trimmed by 1 base and 7 bases, with 16 bases remaining between them. The length of the CDR3 is 16 residues. The germline gives CDR1 SGHTA, CDR2 FQGNSA. CDR3 nucleotide sequence: TGTGCCAGCAGCTTAGGTCCCGCAGGGCAGGGTGAAAAACTGTTTTTT. It yields the protein CASSLGPAGQGEKLFF.

V is TRBV25-1 and J is TRBJ1-1, with D uncertain. The germline V gene encodes CDR1 MGHDK and CDR2 SYGVNS. V shed 6 bases and J shed 6 bases, with 20 bases lying between them. The CDR3 is 15 residues long. The CDR3 DNA reads as TGTGCCAGCAGCACTTACGAGGCCGAATGGGCTGAAGCTTTCTTT. Amino acid sequence: CASSTYEAEWAEAFF. Full variable domain (outside the CDR3, taken from reference TRBV25-1 and TRBJ1-1): EADIYQTPRYLVIGTGKKITLECSQTMGHDKMYWYQQDPGMELHLIHYSYGVNSTEKGDLSSESTVSRIRTEHFPLTLESARPSHTSQYLCASSTYEAEWAEAFFGQGTRLTVV.

The chain combines TRBV25-1 with TRBJ2-3; D possibly corresponds to TRBD1 (6 bases). CDR1 and CDR2 (germline): MGHDK, SYGVNS. The CDR3 spans 17 residues. The V gene lost 0 bases and the J gene lost 2 bases, with 15 bases spanning the gap. The CDR3 reads CASSEYLQGSPTDTQYF. CDR3 DNA sequence: TGTGCCAGCAGTGAATACCTACAGGGATCACCCACAGATACGCAGTATTTT.

The chain combines TRBV9 with TRBJ2-7; either TRBD1 or TRBD2 may supply D (5 bases each). This CDR3 comprises 14 residues. Trimming cost V 2 bases and J 0 bases, with 9 bases left between them. Germline CDR1 is SGDLS and CDR2 is YYNGEE. This CDR3 reads CASSVGADSYEQYF. CDR3 DNA sequence: TGTGCCAGCAGCGTCGGGGCGGACTCCTACGAGCAGTACTTC.

This sequence joins TRBV7-9 and TRBJ2-7; tentative D call: TRBD1 (6 bases). The V gene lost 4 bases and the J gene lost 3 bases, with 13 bases spanning the gap. The CDR3 spans 14 residues. Germline lookup yields CDR1 SEHNR and CDR2 FQNEAQ (reference sequence). The CDR3 DNA is TGTGCCAGCAGCTCGCACTGGGACAACTACGAGCAGTACTTC. It translates to CASSSHWDNYEQYF.

The rearrangement links TRBV7-3 to TRBJ2-1; D might be TRBD2 (6 bases). CDR1 is SGHTA, CDR2 FQGTGA, per germline. V lost 2 bases to trimming and J lost 7 bases, with 12 bases between them. This CDR3 has 14 residues. The CDR3 DNA is TGTGCCAGCAGCTTAGGGCTAGCGCGGAATGAGCAGTTCTTC. This translates into CASSLGLARNEQFF.

V usage is TRBV19 and J usage is TRBJ1-1, with D unresolved. Deletions cut 0 bases from V and 0 bases from J, with 17 bases between. From germline, CDR1 is LNHDA and CDR2 SQIVND (reference sequence). The CDR3 totals 18 residues. The CDR3 spells CASSIDGNIGRLNTEAFF. The CDR3 bases are TGTGCCAGTAGTATAGATGGGAACATCGGGCGGTTGAACACTGAAGCTTTCTTT.

This chain joins TRBV5-1 and TRBJ2-2; the D gene is possibly TRBD1 (6 bases). Germline V gives CDR1 SGHRS, CDR2 YFSETQ. The V and J ends lost 5 bases and 1 base respectively, with 12 bases between them. The CDR3 is 15 residues long. CDR3 DNA sequence: TGCGCCAGCAGACCGGGGACAATGAACACCGGGGAGCTGTTTTTT. Translation gives CASRPGTMNTGELFF.

This sequence joins TRBV6-5 and TRBJ2-7, with 7 bases matching TRBD1. After removal of 5 bases from V and 6 bases from J, the junction contained 4 bases not matched to a gene. The CDR3 has 12 amino acids. CDR1 and CDR2 from the germline V gene are MNHEY and SVGAGI. DNA for the CDR3: TGTGCCAGCAGTCGGACAGGCCTCGAGCAGTACTTC. This gives the protein CASSRTGLEQYF.

This rearrangement joins TRBV5-1 to TRBJ2-2; possibly TRBD1 for D (6 bases). This CDR3 has 16 residues. Trimming left V 2 bases short and J 2 bases short, with 13 bases between. Germline lookup yields CDR1 SGHRS and CDR2 YFSETQ. Here the CDR3 reads CASSFSGTRNTGELFF. Written as DNA, the CDR3 is TGCGCCAGCAGCTTTTCCGGGACACGTAACACCGGGGAGCTGTTTTTT.

The chain is built from TRBV3-1 (or the pseudogene TRBV3-2) and TRBJ1-2; no clear D gene. The V gene lost 0 bases and the J gene lost 8 bases, with 7 bases spanning the gap. CDR1 is LGHDT, CDR2 YNNKEL, per germline (reference sequence). This CDR3 comprises 12 residues. The CDR3 spells CASSQDRRGYTF. The CDR3 region has the DNA TGTGCCAGCAGCCAAGACCGACGGGGCTACACCTTC.

The rearrangement links TRBV5-4 to TRBJ1-2; TRBD1 aligns across 9 bases. This CDR3 region has 16 residues. J lost 3 bases, V lost 3 bases, and 9 bases had no gene match. From germline, CDR1 is SGHNT and CDR2 YYREEE (reference sequence). The CDR3 DNA reads as TGTGCCAGCAGCTCCATGGACAGGGGTTCAGACTATGGCTACACCTTC. The encoded protein is CASSSMDRGSDYGYTF.

The CDR3 region is CATSPYKTEQPQHF. The CDR3 DNA reads as TGTGCCACCAGCCCTTACAAGACAGAGCAGCCCCAGCATTTT. This rearrangement joins TRBV15 to TRBJ1-5; D is possibly TRBD1 (5 bases). This CDR3 is 14 amino acids long. The germline CDR1 and CDR2 sequences are LNHNV and YYDKDF (reference sequence). With 5 bases removed from V and 7 bases from J, the gap between germline ends came to 15 bases.